This section outlines one T cell receptor (beta chain) sequence together with its context. Its antigen is not known. This entry is derived from a study of T cell responses to AZD1222 COVID-19 vaccine. Whole-study context: Second doses that came at about 4 or about 12 weeks were put together.

Here immunoSEQ multiplex PCR was the method, and the copy in TCRdb shows in-frame clones only, minus some. Of about 97,000 clones in the sample, nearly 90% were seen once. V lost 6 bases, J lost 7 bases, and 18 bases lay in between. The CDR3 covers 14 residues. CDR1 SNHLY and CDR2 FYNNEI come from the germline V gene. Study results and limitations: Clonal diversity may have been underestimated, and the donors were mostly white British, with more females than males.

Sample: peripheral blood, taken on day 0 of AZD1222 vaccination. This receptor was taken from an adult in good health. The V call is TRBV2, the J call TRBJ1-2, with TRBD1 as a possible D gene (5 bases). Here the CDR3 reads CASRGPYLLGGYTF. Here the CDR3 DNA reads TGTGCCAGCAGGGGGCCGTACCTCTTAGGTGGCTACACCTTC.